This T cell receptor beta chain was profiled in a study of cytomegalovirus exposure and HLA in healthy donors. The PCR was carried out with 60 Vbeta primers and 13 Jbeta primers. Here immunoSEQ multiplex PCR was the method, and the copy in TCRdb shows in-frame clones only, minus some. The listing records about 140,000 clones. The trim removed 7 bases at V and 4 bases at J, leaving 6 bases unmatched. This CDR3 has 13 amino acids. Germline loops: CDR1 LGHNA, CDR2 YNFKEQ. The source is a young woman in good health and CMV-seronegative. The specimen was PBMCs. This rearrangement joins TRBV4-2 to TRBJ2-5; 7 bases match TRBD2. The CDR3 nucleotides are TGTGCCAGCAAGGAGGGAGGGAGAGAGACCCAGTACTTC. As protein: CASKEGGRETQYF.